This is a list of T cell receptor beta chains from one sample in a study of blood T cell repertoires in COVID-19. Produced via immunoSEQ multiplex PCR; TCRdb's table is partial and in-frame only. The top ten hold 2% to 2.5% of the sample, which has approximately 300,000 clones, approximately 90% seen once. The sequencing input was peripheral blood. The receptors stem from a woman aged 50 to 60 who had recovered from COVID-19. Each CDR3 is given with its conserved first and last residue. The D gene is left open where the match is weak. Size values are once, few and many counts, or a class for expanded clones, and some rows have none.

V	size	D	J	DNA	CDR3
TRBV29-1	-	TRBD1	TRBJ2-1	TGCAGCGTAGAAGGGACAGTGAGCAATGAGCAGTTCTTC	CSVEGTVSNEQFF
TRBV15	few	-	TRBJ1-1	TGTGCCACCAGGAACAGGGTGACAGGTACTGAAGCTTTCTTT	CATRNRVTGTEAFF
TRBV7-2	-	-	TRBJ1-4	TGTGCCAGCAGCTTTTTCGCGGGGGATAATGAAAAACTGTTTTTT	CASSFFAGDNEKLFF
TRBV29-1	-	-	TRBJ1-1	TGCAGCGCTATCAGGAACACTGAAGCTTTCTTT	CSAIRNTEAFF
TRBV5-1	-	-	TRBJ1-1	TGCGCCAGCAGCTACGGACAGGAAGCTTTCTTT	CASSYGQEAFF
TRBV4-2	-	TRBD1	TRBJ2-5	TGTGCCAGCAGCCAAGGGGACAGGGCGAGGGAGACCCAGTACTTC	CASSQGDRARETQYF
TRBV14	-	TRBD2	TRBJ2-1	TGTGCCAGCAGCCAAGATTTGCCGGGACTAGCGGGACCTGGGTTTTACGATGAGCAGTTCTTC	CASSQDLPGLAGPGFYDEQFF
TRBV11-3	-	-	TRBJ2-3	TGTGCCAGCAGCTTAGATATGGGGCCCACAGATACGCAGTATTTT	CASSLDMGPTDTQYF
TRBV25-1	-	-	TRBJ2-2	TGTGCCAGTTCCCAGATCCCCGGGGAGCTGTTTTTT	CASSQIPGELFF
TRBV19	-	-	TRBJ1-4	TGTGCCAGTAGTATAACGGGGGCAACTAATGAAAAACTGTTTTTT	CASSITGATNEKLFF
TRBV27	once	TRBD1	TRBJ1-2	TGTGCCAGCAGTTTCGGCCAGGGGGCCTCCCTGTATGGCTACACCTTC	CASSFGQGASLYGYTF
TRBV5-1	-	-	TRBJ1-1	TGCGCCAGCAGCCTAACTACAGGGTCGACTGAAGCTTTCTTT	CASSLTTGSTEAFF
TRBV4-1	-	-	TRBJ1-1	TGCGCCAGCAGCCGCCAACAGGGTTTTCCTGAAGCTTTCTTT	CASSRQQGFPEAFF
TRBV10-3	-	-	TRBJ1-1	TGTGCCATCAGTGAGGACTCCCGAGGGGGCACTGAAGCTTTCTTT	CAISEDSRGGTEAFF
TRBV2	once	-	TRBJ1-6	TGTGCCAGCATTCCCCCCGAGGCTTCACCCCTCCACTTT	CASIPPEASPLHF
TRBV6-5	-	-	TRBJ2-1	TGTGCCAGCCAGGCGCAGGGATCCAATGAGCAGTTCTTC	CASQAQGSNEQFF
TRBV15	-	-	TRBJ1-2	TGTGCCACCAGCAGAGATATAGGATTTCGACGGGACACCTATGGCTACACCTTC	CATSRDIGFRRDTYGYTF
TRBV7-2	-	-	TRBJ1-3	TGTGCCAGCAGCTTAGGGGGGCGGCGGGGGAGAAACACCATATATTTT	CASSLGGRRGRNTIYF
TRBV7-9	-	TRBD1	TRBJ1-2	TGTGCCAGCAGCTTAGAAAGGCCAGGGGGCGTCACAGGCTACACCTTC	CASSLERPGGVTGYTF
TRBV7-2	-	-	TRBJ2-7	TGTGCCAGCAGCTTAGATAGGTGGGACACCGGTTCCTACGAGCAGTACTTC	CASSLDRWDTGSYEQYF
TRBV2	-	TRBD1	TRBJ1-1	TGTGCCAGCAGTGATAGGACAGGGTTGGTCACTGAAGCTTTCTTT	CASSDRTGLVTEAFF
TRBV29-1	-	-	TRBJ1-2	TGCAGCGTGGACAGACGCGGCTACACCTTC	CSVDRRGYTF
TRBV4-3	-	-	TRBJ1-3	TGCGCCAGCAGCCAAGATTCACAGGGTGGAAACACCATATATTTT	CASSQDSQGGNTIYF
TRBV12-3/TRBV12-4	-	-	TRBJ1-1	TGTGCCAGCAGTTTTTACAGGGTGACTGAAGCTTTCTTT	CASSFYRVTEAFF
TRBV13	-	TRBD1	TRBJ2-2	TGTGCCAGCAGCGGGACAGGGGTAACCGGGGAGCTGTTTTTT	CASSGTGVTGELFF
TRBV7-6	once	TRBD1	TRBJ1-1	TGTGCCAGCAGCCCCAGGACAGGGGGCTACACTGAAGCTTTCTTT	CASSPRTGGYTEAFF
TRBV12-3/TRBV12-4	-	-	TRBJ1-2	TGTGCCAGCAGTTTACTACAGTACGGCTACACCTTC	CASSLLQYGYTF
TRBV4-1	-	TRBD2	TRBJ2-7	TGCGCCAGCAGCCAACAAAGCGGGAGTGGCCTCGAGCAGTACTTC	CASSQQSGSGLEQYF
TRBV3-1/TRBV3-2	-	TRBD2	TRBJ2-2	TGTGCCAGCAGCCGCGGACTAGCGGGGGGAACTACGAACACCGGGGAGCTGTTTTTT	CASSRGLAGGTTNTGELFF
TRBV27	-	-	TRBJ2-7	TGTGCCAGCAGTCCCCGTGGGGGCGTCGACGAGCAGTACTTC	CASSPRGGVDEQYF
TRBV6-4	-	-	TRBJ2-1	TGTGCCAGCAGTGACTCGATCTCGCCCGATGGACAGCGTGATTTACCGAATGAGCAGTTCTTC	CASSDSISPDGQRDLPNEQFF
TRBV2	few	-	TRBJ1-1	TGTGCCAGCAGTGAGAGGGAGAACACTGAAGCTTTCTTT	CASSERENTEAFF
TRBV25-1	-	-	TRBJ2-5	TGTGCCAGCAGTGAATACAGGGCTGCGGAGACCCAGTACTTC	CASSEYRAAETQYF
TRBV20-1	-	TRBD1	TRBJ1-1	TGCAGAAAGGACAGGGACACTGAAGCTTTCTTT	CRKDRDTEAFF
TRBV19	-	TRBD1	TRBJ2-2	TGTGCCAGTAGTATGAAAGACAGGGTACACGGGGAGCTGTTTTTT	CASSMKDRVHGELFF
TRBV6-6	-	-	TRBJ2-2	TGTGCCAGCAACCCGAGCGGAGGGGCCGGGGAGCTGTTTTTT	CASNPSGGAGELFF
TRBV7-8	-	TRBD1	TRBJ2-3	TGTGCCAGCAGCCCAGCTCCCAGGACAGGGGCTCGTGAGTATTTT	CASSPAPRTGAREYF
TRBV2	-	-	TRBJ2-5	TGTGCCAGCAGAGCCCTCCAAGAGACCCAGTACTTC	CASRALQETQYF
TRBV29-1	once	-	TRBJ2-7	TGCAGCGTTGCACAGGCGACCTACGAGCAGTACTTC	CSVAQATYEQYF
TRBV10-3	-	TRBD1	TRBJ2-7	TGTGCCATCAGAGACCTTACAGGGGACGCGCCCTCCGAGCAGTACTTC	CAIRDLTGDAPSEQYF
TRBV7-3	-	TRBD1	TRBJ1-2	TGTGCCAGCAGCTACACAGGGACAGGGGATGGCTACACCTTC	CASSYTGTGDGYTF
TRBV30	-	TRBD1	TRBJ1-2	TGTGCCTGGAGTGCTCTGGACAGGGTCCATAATGGCTACACCTTC	CAWSALDRVHNGYTF
TRBV18	-	TRBD1	TRBJ1-2	TGTGCCAGCTCACCACGGGAACAGGGGGCCCATGGCTACACCTTC	CASSPREQGAHGYTF
TRBV19	once	TRBD1	TRBJ1-2	TGTGCCAGTAGCCGACCTCCGGGACAGGGCTCCGGATGGGGCGGCTACACCTTC	CASSRPPGQGSGWGGYTF
TRBV5-1	-	TRBD1	TRBJ1-5	TGCGCCAGCAGTCCTGCAGGGGGCTTCAATCAGCCCCAGCATTTT	CASSPAGGFNQPQHF
TRBV27	few	-	TRBJ1-5	TGTGCCAGCAGTTTTCAAGGGACACAAAATCAGCCCCAGCATTTT	CASSFQGTQNQPQHF
TRBV6-6	-	-	TRBJ2-7	TGTGCCAGCAGTTCCTTTAGCGGTAACTCCTACGAGCAGTACTTC	CASSSFSGNSYEQYF
TRBV7-6	-	-	TRBJ1-3	TGTGCCAGCAGCCTAATGCAACAAGGGGCTGGAAACACCATATATTTT	CASSLMQQGAGNTIYF
TRBV7-2	-	-	TRBJ2-3	TGTGCCAGCAGCTTCTTATTCACAGATACGCAGTATTTT	CASSFLFTDTQYF
TRBV5-1	-	TRBD1	TRBJ2-7	TGCGCCAGCAGCTCCCGACAGGGGGCTTTCTACGAGCAGTACTTC	CASSSRQGAFYEQYF